This entry features one T cell receptor beta chain sequence. Its antigen is not known. CDR1 and CDR2 (germline): SEHNR, FQNEAQ (reference sequence). Trimming took off 6 bases at V and 2 bases at J, with 19 bases between the two ends. The length of the CDR3 is 16 residues. This entry comes from a study of shared clonotypes between healthy human individuals. Study-level points and caveats: It was observed that roughly 4.8% of naive CD4 clonotypes were shared across a handful of donors.

Replicate PCRs for sorted subsets used approximately 190 ng DNA; this equaled 25,000 to 30,000 T cell genomes. Sequenced by immunoSEQ multiplex PCR; TCRdb stores in-frame clones only, minus some. This table has 1,400,000 or so clones, around 98.5% appearing once. The rearrangement links TRBV7-9 to TRBJ2-5; D is possibly TRBD2 (6 bases). Sequences were obtained from naive CD4+ T cells sorted from blood. Subset meaning: CD45RA+ positively selected. This receptor was obtained from a man aged 25 to 45 in good health. Written as DNA, the CDR3 is TGTGCCAGCAGTTTAAGCCGGGACTTGGGACAAGAGACCCAGTACTTC. As protein: CASSLSRDLGQETQYF.